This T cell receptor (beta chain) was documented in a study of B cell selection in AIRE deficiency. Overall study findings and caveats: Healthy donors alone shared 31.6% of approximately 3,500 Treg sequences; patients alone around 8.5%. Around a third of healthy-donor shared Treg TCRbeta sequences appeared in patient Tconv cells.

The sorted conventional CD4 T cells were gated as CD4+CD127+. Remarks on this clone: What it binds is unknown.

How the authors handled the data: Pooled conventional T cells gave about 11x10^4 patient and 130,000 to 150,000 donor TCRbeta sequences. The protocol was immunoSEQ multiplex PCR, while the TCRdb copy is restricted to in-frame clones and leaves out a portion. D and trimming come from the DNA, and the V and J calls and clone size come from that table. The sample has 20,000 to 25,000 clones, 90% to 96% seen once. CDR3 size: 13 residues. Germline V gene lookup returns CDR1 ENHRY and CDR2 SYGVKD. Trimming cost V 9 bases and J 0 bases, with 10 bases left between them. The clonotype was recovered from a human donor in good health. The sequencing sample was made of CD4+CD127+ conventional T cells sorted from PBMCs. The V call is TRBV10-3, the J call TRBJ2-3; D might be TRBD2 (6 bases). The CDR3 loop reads CAIGGFSTDTQYF. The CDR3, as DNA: TGTGCCATTGGGGGGTTTAGCACAGATACGCAGTATTTT.